This entry features one TCR beta chain sequence. Once RNA had been extracted, it was reverse transcribed into cDNA to act as the sequencing template. Data came from immunoSEQ multiplex PCR; TCRdb stores just in-frame clones and leaves some out. The repertoire includes roughly 150,000 clones, 50% to 65% of them detected once, and over 4% sits in the top ten. The data derive from a study of CD8+ T cells in alopecia areata. The length of the CDR3 is 13 residues. CDR1 is SGHDT, CDR2 YYEEEE, per germline. V gave up 4 bases and J gave up 8 bases; unmatched junction bases: 6. Sequencing was done on a sample of CD4+ T cells sorted from blood. This chain uses TRBV5-6 with TRBJ1-5, with 7 bases fitting TRBD1. The origin of this receptor is a human donor in good health. CDR3 DNA: TGTGCCAGCAGCCCACGGGGGACAGAGCCCCAGCATTTT. This encodes CASSPRGTEPQHF.